Listed here are 14 T cell receptor beta chains from one sample, sequenced in a study of T cell changes during pregnancy in multiple sclerosis. Sequencing used immunoSEQ multiplex PCR; TCRdb keeps in-frame clones, though not all of them. The sample lists 100,000 or so clones; under 95% were seen once. The material was peripheral blood, obtained after pregnancy. The receptor set was obtained from a female donor with multiple sclerosis, enrolled in a pregnancy study.

CDR3 in amino acids: CASSSGTGGAYNEQFF. The CDR3 DNA sequence: TGCGCCAGCAGCTCCGGGACAGGGGGTGCCTACAATGAGCAGTTCTTC. The chain links TRBV5-1 to TRBJ2-1, with 11 bases that match TRBD1. The length of the CDR3 is 16 residues. J lost 2 bases, V lost 3 bases, and 4 bases had no gene match. Per germline, CDR1 SGHRS and CDR2 YFSETQ.

CDR3 residues: CASSEPFVQGSHGYTF. The CDR3 bases are TGTGCCAGCAGTGAACCCTTTGTGCAGGGATCGCATGGCTACACCTTC. The chain couples TRBV25-1 to TRBJ1-2; tentatively, D is TRBD1 (5 bases). V dropped 2 bases and J dropped 6 bases, with 19 bases sitting between them. Germline lookup yields CDR1 MGHDK and CDR2 SYGVNS. This CDR3 has 16 amino acids.

The chain employs TRBV5-1 and TRBJ2-7, with D possibly matching TRBD2 (6 bases). V was pared by 3 bases and J by 2 bases, with 9 bases between. This CDR3 contains 13 residues. Germline CDR1 reads SGHRS; CDR2 reads YFSETQ. The CDR3 DNA is TGCGCCAGCAGCTCGGGACTTACCTACGAGCAGTACTTC. Translated, it gives CASSSGLTYEQYF.

The rearrangement joins TRBV6-4 to TRBJ2-7; the D gene is possibly TRBD1 (6 bases). V gave up 4 bases and J gave up 3 bases, with 10 bases separating them. This CDR3 region has 13 residues. From germline, CDR1 is MRHNA and CDR2 SNTAGT. CDR3 in amino acids: CASSVAQGYEQYF. The CDR3 DNA sequence: TGTGCCAGCAGTGTTGCACAGGGCTACGAGCAGTACTTC.

The chain recombines TRBV7-2 with TRBJ2-7; no firm D call. V was shortened by 7 bases and J by 1 base, with 14 bases between the two germline ends. CDR3 length: 14 amino acids. Germline V gives CDR1 SGHTA, CDR2 FQGNSA. CDR3 amino acids: CASTLMSVSYEQYF. The CDR3 region has the DNA TGTGCCAGCACCCTTATGAGCGTATCCTACGAGCAGTACTTC.

The chain is built from TRBV28 and TRBJ2-5, with TRBD1 as a possible D gene (6 bases). Germline V gene data show CDR1 as MDHEN and CDR2 as SYDVKM. The CDR3 covers 13 residues. V lost 5 bases, J lost 1 base, and 8 bases lay in between. The CDR3 DNA is TGTGCCAGCAGTACAGGGCGCCAAGAGACCCAGTACTTC. Translating gives CASSTGRQETQYF.

The chain uses TRBV7-8 and TRBJ2-3; 7 nucleotides match TRBD1. J lost 11 bases, V lost 4 bases, and 9 bases had no gene match. The V gene's germline CDR1 is SGHVS and CDR2 FQNEAQ. CDR3 size: 13 residues. The CDR3 here is CASSSTPDREQYF. CDR3 bases: TGTGCCAGCAGCTCCACCCCCGACAGGGAGCAGTATTTT. Based on the CDR3 plus reference TRBV7-8 and TRBJ2-3, the full variable domain is GAGVSQSPRYKVAKRGQDVALRCDPISGHVSLFWYQQALGQGPEFLTYFQNEAQLDKSGLPSDRFFAERPEGSVSTLKIQRTQQEDSAVYLCASSSTPDREQYFGPGTRLTVL.

This chain links TRBV13 with TRBJ2-6; 8 bases match TRBD1. V lost 5 bases and J lost 0; bases outside the gene matches: 9. This CDR3 spans 18 amino acids. CDR1 and CDR2 (germline): PRHDT, FYEKMQ (reference sequence). In nucleotides, the CDR3 is TGTGCCAGCAGCCAGGTGGGACAGGTCTACTCTGGGGCCAACGTCCTGACTTTC. Protein product: CASSQVGQVYSGANVLTF.

The chain carries TRBV18 and TRBJ2-6; 8 bases fit TRBD1. The trim removed 4 bases at V and 2 bases at J, leaving 4 bases unmatched. CDR3 length: 16 amino acids. Germline assignment: CDR1 KGHSH and CDR2 LQKENI. In DNA form, the CDR3 reads TGTGCCAGCTCACAAGCAGGGGGCGCTGGGGCCAACGTCCTGACTTTC. It specifies CASSQAGGAGANVLTF.

The count of this clone is one. The chain is built from TRBV5-1 and TRBJ2-3; 7 nucleotides align to TRBD2. Germline loops: CDR1 SGHRS, CDR2 YFSETQ. V trimming: 0 bases; J trimming: 1 base; junction bases outside the gene matches: 5. This CDR3 is built from 16 residues. The CDR3 DNA sequence: TGCGCCAGCAGCTTGGGACTAGCCGGCGGCACAGATACGCAGTATTTT. It encodes CASSLGLAGGTDTQYF.

The rearrangement joins TRBV6-1 to TRBJ1-1; 7 positions match TRBD1. V was clipped by 4 bases and J by 1 base; unmatched bases: 6. The V gene's germline CDR1 is MNHNS and CDR2 SASEGT. The CDR3 is 15 residues long. CDR3 residues: CASSALGQSNTEAFF. In DNA, the CDR3 is TGTGCCAGCAGTGCATTGGGACAGTCGAACACTGAAGCTTTCTTT.

This clone was detected only once. The chain uses TRBV11-2 and TRBJ2-3, with 8 bases matching TRBD1. The germline V gene has CDR1 SGHAT and CDR2 FQNNGV. The CDR3 is made up of 15 amino acids. V lost 1 base and J lost 4; bases outside the gene matches: 4. The DNA of the CDR3 is TGTGCCAGCAGCTTAGTGGCAGGGGGCGCAGATACGCAGTATTTT. It yields the protein CASSLVAGGADTQYF.

This chain joins TRBV7-6 and TRBJ2-7, with unresolved D. In germline, CDR1 is SGHVS, CDR2 FNYEAQ. V dropped 1 base and J dropped 6 bases, with 13 bases sitting between them. The CDR3 covers 14 residues. CDR3 region: CASSLETLVGEQYF. Here the CDR3 DNA reads TGTGCCAGCAGCTTAGAGACTCTAGTGGGCGAGCAGTACTTC. Variable domain in full (rest from reference TRBV7-6 and TRBJ2-7): GAGVSQSPRYKVTKRGQDVALRCDPISGHVSLYWYRQALGQGPEFLTYFNYEAQQDKSGLPNDRFSAERPEGSISTLTIQRTEQRDSAMYRCASSLETLVGEQYFGPGTRLTVT.

DNA of the CDR3: TGTGCCAGCAGCCCAACACTAGGGCGCAACGTCCTGACTTTC. Protein sequence: CASSPTLGRNVLTF. The V gene is TRBV9, the J gene TRBJ2-6, with D perhaps TRBD2 (5 bases). Trimming removed 4 bases from V and 9 bases from J, with 14 bases in between. The CDR3 totals 14 residues. Germline V CDR1 and CDR2: SGDLS, YYNGEE.